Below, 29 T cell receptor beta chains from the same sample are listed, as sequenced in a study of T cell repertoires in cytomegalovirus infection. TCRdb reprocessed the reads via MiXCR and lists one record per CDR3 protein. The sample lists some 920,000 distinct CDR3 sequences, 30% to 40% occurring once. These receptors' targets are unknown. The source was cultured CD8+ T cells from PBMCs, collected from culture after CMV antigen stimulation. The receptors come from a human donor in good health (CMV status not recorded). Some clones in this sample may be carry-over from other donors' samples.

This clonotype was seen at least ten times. CDR3 sequence: CASSSRAHRVSGTGELFF. DNA of the CDR3: TGTGCCAGCAGTTCCCGGGCCCATCGGGTTTCTGGGACCGGGGAGCTGTTTTTT. The J gene is TRBJ2-2, the V gene TRBV28; D is unclear. Between the trimmed V and J ends, which lost 4 bases and 5 bases, there was a span of 23 bases. Germline CDR1 is MDHEN and CDR2 is SYDVKM. The CDR3 has 18 amino acids. Full variable domain (missing parts from reference TRBV28 and TRBJ2-2): DVKVTQSSRYLVKRTGEKVFLECVQDMDHENMFWYRQDPGLGLRLIYFSYDVKMKEKGDIPEGYSVSREKKERFSLILESASTNQTSMYLCASSSRAHRVSGTGELFFGEGSRLTVL.

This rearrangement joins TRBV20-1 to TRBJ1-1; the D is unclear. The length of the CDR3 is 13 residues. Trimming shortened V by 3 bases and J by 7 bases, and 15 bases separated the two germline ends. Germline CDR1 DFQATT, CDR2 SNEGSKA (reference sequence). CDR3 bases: TGCAGTGCTAGGATATCGAGTGGGAGTGAAGCTTTCTTT. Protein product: CSARISSGSEAFF.

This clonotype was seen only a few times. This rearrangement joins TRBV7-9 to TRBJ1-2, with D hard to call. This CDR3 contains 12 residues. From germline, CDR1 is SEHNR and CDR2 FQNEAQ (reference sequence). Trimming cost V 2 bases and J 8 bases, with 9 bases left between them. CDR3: CASSLSRGGYTF. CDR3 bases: TGTGCCAGCAGCTTATCCCGGGGAGGCTACACCTTC.

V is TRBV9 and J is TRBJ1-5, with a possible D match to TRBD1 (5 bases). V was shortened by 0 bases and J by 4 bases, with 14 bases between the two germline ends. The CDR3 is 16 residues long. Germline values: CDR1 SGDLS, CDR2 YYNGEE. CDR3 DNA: TGTGCCAGCAGCGTAGACGCGGGGGGAGGTAATCAGCCCCAGCATTTT. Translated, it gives CASSVDAGGGNQPQHF. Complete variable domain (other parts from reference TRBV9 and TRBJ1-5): DSGVTQTPKHLITATGQRVTLRCSPRSGDLSVYWYQQSLDQGLQFLIQYYNGEERAKGNILERFSAQQFPDLHSELNLSSLELGDSALYFCASSVDAGGGNQPQHFGDGTRLSIL.

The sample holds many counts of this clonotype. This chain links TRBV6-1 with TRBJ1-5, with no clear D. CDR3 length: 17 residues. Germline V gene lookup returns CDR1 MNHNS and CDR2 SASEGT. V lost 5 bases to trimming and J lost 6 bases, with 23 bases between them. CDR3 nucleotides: TGTGCCAGCAGTCCCCGGGCATGGGCTTCGGCAACTCAGCCCCAGCATTTT. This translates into CASSPRAWASATQPQHF.

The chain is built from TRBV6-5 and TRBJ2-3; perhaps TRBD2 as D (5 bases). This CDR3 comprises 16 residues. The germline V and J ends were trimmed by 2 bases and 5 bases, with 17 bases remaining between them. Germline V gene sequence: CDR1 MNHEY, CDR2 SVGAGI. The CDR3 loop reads CASSYGPTRGGDTQYF. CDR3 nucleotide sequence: TGTGCCAGCAGTTACGGGCCCACGCGAGGAGGAGATACGCAGTATTTT.

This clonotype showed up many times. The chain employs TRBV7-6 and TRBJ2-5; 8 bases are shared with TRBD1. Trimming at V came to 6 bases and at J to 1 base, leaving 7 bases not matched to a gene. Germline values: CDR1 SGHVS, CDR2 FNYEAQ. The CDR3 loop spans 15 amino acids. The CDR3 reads CASSPGGLGQETQYF. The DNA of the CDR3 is TGTGCCAGCAGTCCAGGGGGCTTAGGCCAAGAGACCCAGTACTTC.

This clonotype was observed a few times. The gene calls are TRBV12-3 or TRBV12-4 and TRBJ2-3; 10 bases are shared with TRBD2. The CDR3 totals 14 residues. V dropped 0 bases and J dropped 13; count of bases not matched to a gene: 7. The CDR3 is CASSLAPLAGAEYF. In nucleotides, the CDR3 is TGTGCCAGCAGTTTAGCGCCCCTAGCGGGGGCCGAGTATTTT.

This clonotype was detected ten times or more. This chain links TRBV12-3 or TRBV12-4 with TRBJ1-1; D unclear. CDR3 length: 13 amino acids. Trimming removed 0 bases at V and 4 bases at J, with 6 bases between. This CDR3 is CASSLAVATEAFF. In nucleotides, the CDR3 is TGTGCCAGCAGTTTAGCTGTGGCCACTGAAGCTTTCTTT.

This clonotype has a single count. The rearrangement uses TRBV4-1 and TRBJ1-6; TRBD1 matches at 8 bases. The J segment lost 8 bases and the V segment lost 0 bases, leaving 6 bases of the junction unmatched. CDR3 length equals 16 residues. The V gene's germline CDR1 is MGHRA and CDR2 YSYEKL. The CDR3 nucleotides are TGCGCCAGCAGCCAAGATTCGGGGACAGGTTATTCACCCCTCCACTTT. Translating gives CASSQDSGTGYSPLHF.

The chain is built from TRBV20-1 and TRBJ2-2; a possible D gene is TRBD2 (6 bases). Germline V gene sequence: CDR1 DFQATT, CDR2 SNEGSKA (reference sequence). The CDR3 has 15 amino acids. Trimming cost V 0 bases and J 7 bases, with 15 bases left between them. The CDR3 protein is CSAREAGFNIGELFF. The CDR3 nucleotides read TGCAGTGCTAGAGAGGCGGGGTTTAATATCGGGGAGCTGTTTTTT.

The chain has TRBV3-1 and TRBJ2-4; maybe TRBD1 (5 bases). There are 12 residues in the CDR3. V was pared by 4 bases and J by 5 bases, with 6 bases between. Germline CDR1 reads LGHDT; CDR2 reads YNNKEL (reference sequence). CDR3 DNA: TGTGCCAGCAGCCTACAGGAAAACATTCAGTACTTC. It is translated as CASSLQENIQYF.

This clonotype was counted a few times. CDR3 nucleotide sequence: TGTGCCAGCAGTCGGGGGGCGAGCACAGATACGCAGTATTTT. This codes for CASSRGASTDTQYF. This chain links TRBV6-6 with TRBJ2-3; tentatively, D is TRBD2 (7 bases). V gave up 5 bases and J gave up 0 bases, with 9 bases separating them. The V gene's germline CDR1 is MNHNY and CDR2 SVGAGI (reference sequence). CDR3 length equals 14 residues.

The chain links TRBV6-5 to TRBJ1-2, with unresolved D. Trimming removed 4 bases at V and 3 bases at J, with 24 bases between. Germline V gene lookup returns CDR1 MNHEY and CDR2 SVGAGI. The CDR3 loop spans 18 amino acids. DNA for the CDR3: TGTGCCAGCAGTTCGCCGGTACGGACCTCCCCGCGTGACTATGGCTACACCTTC. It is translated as CASSSPVRTSPRDYGYTF.

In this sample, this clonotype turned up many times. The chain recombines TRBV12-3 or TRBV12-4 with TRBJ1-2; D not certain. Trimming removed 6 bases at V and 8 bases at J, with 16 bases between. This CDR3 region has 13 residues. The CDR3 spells CASSSSGLGGYTF. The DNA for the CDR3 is TGTGCCAGCAGCTCCTCGGGTCTAGGAGGCTACACCTTC.

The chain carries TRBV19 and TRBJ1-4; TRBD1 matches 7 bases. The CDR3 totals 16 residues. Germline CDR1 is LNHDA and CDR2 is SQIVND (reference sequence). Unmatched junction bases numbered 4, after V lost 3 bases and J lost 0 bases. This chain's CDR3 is CASSIGTGATNEKLFF. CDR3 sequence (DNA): TGTGCCAGTAGTATCGGAACAGGGGCAACTAATGAAAAACTGTTTTTT.

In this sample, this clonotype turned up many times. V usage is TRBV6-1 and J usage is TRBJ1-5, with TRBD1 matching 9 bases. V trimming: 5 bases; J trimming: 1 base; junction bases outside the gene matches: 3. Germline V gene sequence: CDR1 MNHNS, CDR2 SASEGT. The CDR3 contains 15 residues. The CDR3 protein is CASSFGTGSNQPQHF. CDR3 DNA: TGTGCCAGCAGTTTTGGGACAGGGAGCAATCAGCCCCAGCATTTT.

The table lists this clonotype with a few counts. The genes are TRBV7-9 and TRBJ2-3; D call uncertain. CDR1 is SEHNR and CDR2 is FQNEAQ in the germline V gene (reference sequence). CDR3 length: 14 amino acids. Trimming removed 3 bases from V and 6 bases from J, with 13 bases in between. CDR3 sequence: CASSLEQNFDTQYF. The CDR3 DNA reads TGTGCCAGCAGCTTGGAACAGAATTTTGATACGCAGTATTTT.

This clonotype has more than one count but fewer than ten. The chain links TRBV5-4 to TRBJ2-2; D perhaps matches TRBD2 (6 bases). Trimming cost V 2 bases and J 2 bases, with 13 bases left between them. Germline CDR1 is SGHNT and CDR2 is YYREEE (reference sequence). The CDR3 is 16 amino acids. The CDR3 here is CASSLGLALNTGELFF. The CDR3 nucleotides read TGTGCCAGCAGCTTAGGGCTAGCGCTAAACACCGGGGAGCTGTTTTTT. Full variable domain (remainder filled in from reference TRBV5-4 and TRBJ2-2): ETGVTQSPTHLIKTRGQQVTLRCSSQSGHNTVSWYQQALGQGPQFIFQYYREEENGRGNFPPRFSGLQFPNYSSELNVNALELDDSALYLCASSLGLALNTGELFFGEGSRLTVL.

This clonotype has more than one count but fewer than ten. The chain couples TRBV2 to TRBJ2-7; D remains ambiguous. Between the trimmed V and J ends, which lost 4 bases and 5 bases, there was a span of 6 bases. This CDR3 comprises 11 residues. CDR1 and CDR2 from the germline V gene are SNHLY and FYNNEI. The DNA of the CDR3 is TGTGCCAGCAGTGTGGGGAACGAGCAGTACTTC. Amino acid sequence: CASSVGNEQYF.

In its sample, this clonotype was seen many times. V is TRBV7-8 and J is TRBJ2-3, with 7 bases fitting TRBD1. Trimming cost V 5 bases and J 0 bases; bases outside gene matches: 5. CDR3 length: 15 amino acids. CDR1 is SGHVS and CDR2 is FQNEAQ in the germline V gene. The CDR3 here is CASSPRDSSTDTQYF. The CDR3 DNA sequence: TGTGCCAGCAGCCCCCGGGACAGTAGCACAGATACGCAGTATTTT.

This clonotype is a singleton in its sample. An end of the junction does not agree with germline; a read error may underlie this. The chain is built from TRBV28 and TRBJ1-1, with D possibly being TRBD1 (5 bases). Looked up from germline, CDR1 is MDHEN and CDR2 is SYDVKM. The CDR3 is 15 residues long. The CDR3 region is CANSTPRGAHTEAFF. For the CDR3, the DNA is TGTGCCAACAGTACCCCACGCGGGGCGCACACTGAAGCTTTCTTT.

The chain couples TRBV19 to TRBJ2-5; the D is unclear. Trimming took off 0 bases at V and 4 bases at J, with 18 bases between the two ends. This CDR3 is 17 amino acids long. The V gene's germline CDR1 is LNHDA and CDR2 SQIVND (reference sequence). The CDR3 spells CASSIDRRLAPAETQYF. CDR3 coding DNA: TGTGCCAGTAGTATAGATCGAAGGTTGGCTCCGGCAGAGACCCAGTACTTC.

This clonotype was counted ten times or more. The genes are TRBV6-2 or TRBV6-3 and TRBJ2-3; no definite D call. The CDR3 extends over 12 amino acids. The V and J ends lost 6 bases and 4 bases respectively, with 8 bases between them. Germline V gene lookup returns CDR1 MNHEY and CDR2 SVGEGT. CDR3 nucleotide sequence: TGTGCCAGCAGCTTGCTTGCAGATACGCAGTATTTT. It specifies CASSLLADTQYF.

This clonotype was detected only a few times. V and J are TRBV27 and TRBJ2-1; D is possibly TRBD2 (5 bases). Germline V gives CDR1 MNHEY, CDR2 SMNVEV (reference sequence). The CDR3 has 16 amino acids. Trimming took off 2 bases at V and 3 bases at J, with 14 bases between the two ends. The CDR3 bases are TGTGCCAGCAGTTTAAACAGCGGCGGGCTCTACAATGAGCAGTTCTTC. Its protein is CASSLNSGGLYNEQFF.

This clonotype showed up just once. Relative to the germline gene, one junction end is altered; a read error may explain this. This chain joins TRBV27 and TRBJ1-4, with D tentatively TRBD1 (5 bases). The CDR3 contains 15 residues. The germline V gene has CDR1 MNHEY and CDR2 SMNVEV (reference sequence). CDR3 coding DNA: TGTGCCAGCAGTTTAATCGGGGGGAGTGATGAAAAACTGCTTTTT. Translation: CASSLIGGSDEKLLF.

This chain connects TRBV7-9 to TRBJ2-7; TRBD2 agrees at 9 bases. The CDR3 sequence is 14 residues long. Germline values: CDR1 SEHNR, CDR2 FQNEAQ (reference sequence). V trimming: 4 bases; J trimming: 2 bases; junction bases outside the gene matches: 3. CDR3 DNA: TGTGCCAGCAGCTACGGACTAGCGCCCTACGAGCAGTACTTC. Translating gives CASSYGLAPYEQYF. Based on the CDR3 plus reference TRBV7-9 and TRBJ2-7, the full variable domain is DTGVSQNPRHKITKRGQNVTFRCDPISEHNRLYWYRQTLGQGPEFLTYFQNEAQLEKSRLLSDRFSAERPKGSFSTLEIQRTEQGDSAMYLCASSYGLAPYEQYFGPGTRLTVT.

For the CDR3, the DNA is TGTGCCAGCAGTGAATATTCAGGGTACAATGAGCAGTTCTTC. Its translation is CASSEYSGYNEQFF. This chain links TRBV25-1 with TRBJ2-1; TRBD1 is a possible D gene (5 bases). The length of the CDR3 is 14 residues. The V end lost 0 bases, the J end lost 4 bases, and 7 bases lay between the germline ends. Germline V CDR1 and CDR2: MGHDK, SYGVNS.

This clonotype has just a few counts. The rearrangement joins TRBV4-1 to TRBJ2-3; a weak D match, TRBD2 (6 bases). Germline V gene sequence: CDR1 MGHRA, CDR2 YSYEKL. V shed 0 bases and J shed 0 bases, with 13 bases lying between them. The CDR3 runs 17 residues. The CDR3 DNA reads TGCGCCAGCAGCCAAGATTTAACGGGGAGGAGCACAGATACGCAGTATTTT. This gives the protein CASSQDLTGRSTDTQYF.